This entry lists 28 T cell receptor beta chains sequenced from one sample in a study of cytomegalovirus exposure and HLA in healthy donors. The PCR made use of 60 Vbeta and 13 Jbeta primers. Clones were read by immunoSEQ multiplex PCR, and TCRdb kept only the in-frame ones, dropping some. Among approximately 78,000 clones listed, roughly 84% were seen once. The sample was PBMCs. The receptors here all came from a woman aged 45-65 years in good health and CMV-seronegative.

A single count supports this clone. The J gene is TRBJ2-5, the V gene TRBV28, with D maybe TRBD1 (5 bases). CDR3 length equals 15 residues. Germline V gene lookup returns CDR1 MDHEN and CDR2 SYDVKM. V was cut by 8 bases and J by 3 bases, with 19 bases left in between. The CDR3 DNA is TGTGCCAGCGATATAGGGGCGGATCCGAAAGAGACCCAGTACTTC. This codes for CASDIGADPKETQYF.

The CDR3 DNA is TGTGCCAGCATGGGACTAGCGGGGAGAGGGGCCAACGTCCTGACTTTC. Translation: CASMGLAGRGANVLTF. This chain joins TRBV2 and TRBJ2-6; 13 nucleotides match TRBD2. Trimming at V came to 7 bases and at J to 4 bases, leaving 4 bases not matched to a gene. The CDR3 totals 16 residues. The germline V gene encodes CDR1 SNHLY and CDR2 FYNNEI.

Comment on this clone: The limits of the CDR3 on the DNA are not certain, so only TCRdb's listed CDR3 is given. The J gene is TRBJ2-1, the V gene TRBV27; TRBD2 is the table's D call and was not checked against the DNA. The CDR3 adds up to 17 amino acids, both ends counted. CDR1 is MNHEY and CDR2 is SMNVEV in the germline V gene (reference sequence). This CDR3 is CASFGPGKAAGKNEQFF.

The genes are TRBV28 and TRBJ1-5; possibly TRBD1 for D (5 bases). The CDR3 contains 14 residues. CDR1 and CDR2 (germline): MDHEN, SYDVKM. Trimming shortened V by 3 bases and J by 6 bases, and 12 bases separated the two germline ends. CDR3 in amino acids: CASSFGGTGQPQHF. DNA for the CDR3: TGTGCCAGCAGTTTTGGGGGGACGGGTCAGCCCCAGCATTTT. The variable domain in full, with the rest retrieved from reference TRBV28 and TRBJ1-5, is DVKVTQSSRYLVKRTGEKVFLECVQDMDHENMFWYRQDPGLGLRLIYFSYDVKMKEKGDIPEGYSVSREKKERFSLILESASTNQTSMYLCASSFGGTGQPQHFGDGTRLSIL.

V gene TRBV4-1 combines with J gene TRBJ2-7; D not certain. Germline V lookup: CDR1 MGHRA, CDR2 YSYEKL. The CDR3 loop spans 14 amino acids. V was pared by 1 base and J by 2 bases, with 9 bases between. The CDR3, as DNA: TGCGCCAGCAGCCAAGTTAGAGGAACCTACGAGCAGTACTTC. Translating gives CASSQVRGTYEQYF.

The chain recombines TRBV19 with TRBJ1-4, with a possible D match to TRBD1 (6 bases). The CDR3 contains 16 residues. Trimming pared 5 bases from V and 2 bases from J, leaving 15 bases between. The germline gives CDR1 LNHDA, CDR2 SQIVND (reference sequence). The CDR3 DNA sequence: TGTGCCAGTAGTTCAACAGGGATGGCGACTAATGAAAAACTGTTTTTT. Translation gives CASSSTGMATNEKLFF.

The V and J genes are TRBV2 and TRBJ2-1, with 11 bases aligning to TRBD2. Germline lookup yields CDR1 SNHLY and CDR2 FYNNEI. This CDR3 is built from 17 residues. V lost 1 base and J lost 8; bases outside the gene matches: 10. The CDR3 DNA follows: TGTGCCAGCAGTGAAGACCATACTAGCGGGAGATACGATGAGCAGTTCTTC. Encoded protein: CASSEDHTSGRYDEQFF.

The gene calls are TRBV4-3 and TRBJ1-1; no definite D call. The V and J ends lost 6 bases and 0 bases respectively, with 8 bases between them. The CDR3 spans 13 residues. Germline values: CDR1 LGHNA, CDR2 YSLEER. The CDR3 protein is CASSRGMNTEAFF. The DNA for the CDR3 is TGCGCCAGCAGTCGGGGTATGAACACTGAAGCTTTCTTT.

This clone was detected only a few times. V gene TRBV5-4 combines with J gene TRBJ1-1; D is unresolved. The V end was cut by 4 bases, the J end by 1 base, with 8 bases between. Germline V gene sequence: CDR1 SGHNT, CDR2 YYREEE (reference sequence). This CDR3 is built from 13 residues. Here the CDR3 reads CASSRQWNTEAFF. The CDR3 DNA sequence: TGTGCCAGCAGCCGACAATGGAACACTGAAGCTTTCTTT. Based on the CDR3 plus reference TRBV5-4 and TRBJ1-1, the full variable domain is ETGVTQSPTHLIKTRGQQVTLRCSSQSGHNTVSWYQQALGQGPQFIFQYYREEENGRGNFPPRFSGLQFPNYSSELNVNALELDDSALYLCASSRQWNTEAFFGQGTRLTVV.

The CDR3 reads CASSRPGTSEETQYF. CDR3 DNA sequence: TGTGCCAGCAGCCGCCCAGGGACTAGCGAAGAGACCCAGTACTTC. The chain joins TRBV4-2 to TRBJ2-5; TRBD2 matches at 10 bases. Germline assignment: CDR1 LGHNA and CDR2 YNFKEQ. V lost 4 bases to trimming and J lost 3 bases; unmatched junction nucleotides: 5. There are 15 residues in the CDR3.

The J gene is TRBJ2-1, the V gene TRBV15, with 8 bases identical to TRBD2. Per germline, CDR1 LNHNV and CDR2 YYDKDF (reference sequence). V shed 0 bases, J shed 10 bases, and the junction held 2 bases outside the gene matches. The CDR3 is 13 amino acids. The CDR3 DNA is TGTGCCACCAGCAGAGACCCGGGAGGGGAGCAGTTCTTC. This gives the protein CATSRDPGGEQFF. Complete variable domain (other parts from reference TRBV15 and TRBJ2-1): DAMVIQNPRYQVTQFGKPVTLSCSQTLNHNVMYWYQQKSSQAPKLLFHYYDKDFNNEADTPDNFQSRRPNTSFCFLDIRSPGLGDTAMYLCATSRDPGGEQFFGPGTRLTVL.

A few counts support this clone. The same CDR3 also results from other DNA sequences found in this sample. The gene calls are TRBV19 and TRBJ2-7, with TRBD1 matching over 12 bases. The length of the CDR3 is 19 residues. Trimming removed 3 bases from V and 6 bases from J; junction bases left unmatched: 18. Germline assignment: CDR1 LNHDA and CDR2 SQIVND (reference sequence). The CDR3 nucleotides are TGTGCCAGTAGTATTCTATCTCCCGGGACAGGGGGCGCCGGTCTCGAGCAGTACTTC. This encodes CASSILSPGTGGAGLEQYF. Full variable domain (rest looked up from reference TRBV19 and TRBJ2-7): DGGITQSPKYLFRKEGQNVTLSCEQNLNHDAMYWYRQDPGQGLRLIYYSQIVNDFQKGDIAEGYSVSREKKESFPLTVTSAQKNPTAFYLCASSILSPGTGGAGLEQYFGPGTRLTVT.

The J gene is TRBJ1-2, the V gene TRBV5-1, with TRBD1 identical over 9 bases. The V segment lost 8 bases and the J segment 6 bases; nucleotides outside the gene matches: 8. Per germline, CDR1 SGHRS and CDR2 YFSETQ. CDR3 length: 13 residues. The CDR3 nucleotides read TGCGCCAGAACACCGGGACAGGGCCATGGCTACACCTTC. Translation gives CARTPGQGHGYTF.

The CDR3, as DNA: TGTGCCAGTCTCAAGACCGGGACACCAAATCAGCCCCAGCATTTT. Amino acids: CASLKTGTPNQPQHF. The J gene is TRBJ1-5, the V gene TRBV19; weak D call: TRBD1 (6 bases). This CDR3 is 15 amino acids long. V was cut by 8 bases and J by 4 bases, with 18 bases left in between. The germline V gene has CDR1 LNHDA and CDR2 SQIVND (reference sequence). The full variable domain, with the rest looked up from reference TRBV19 and TRBJ1-5, is DGGITQSPKYLFRKEGQNVTLSCEQNLNHDAMYWYRQDPGQGLRLIYYSQIVNDFQKGDIAEGYSVSREKKESFPLTVTSAQKNPTAFYLCASLKTGTPNQPQHFGDGTRLSIL.

This rearrangement joins TRBV7-9 to TRBJ1-1, with 12 bases fitting TRBD1. The length of the CDR3 is 17 residues. CDR1 is SEHNR and CDR2 is FQNEAQ in the germline V gene (reference sequence). V trimming: 2 bases; J trimming: 4 bases; junction bases outside the gene matches: 8. The CDR3 nucleotides are TGTGCCAGCAGCTTACCGGGACAGGGGGCTGGGGGCACTGAAGCTTTCTTT. Protein sequence: CASSLPGQGAGGTEAFF.

The rearrangement joins TRBV7-2 to TRBJ1-5; D is unresolved. The germline V gene has CDR1 SGHTA and CDR2 FQGNSA. This CDR3 is built from 12 residues. Trimming stripped 1 base from V and 6 bases from J, with 4 bases between. As DNA, the CDR3 is TGTGCCAGCAGCTTAGATAGTCAGCCCCAGCATTTT. It encodes CASSLDSQPQHF.

The chain uses TRBV5-1 and TRBJ1-3; 8 bases fit TRBD1. Germline V lookup: CDR1 SGHRS, CDR2 YFSETQ. The length of the CDR3 is 16 residues. After removal of 4 bases from V and 4 bases from J, the junction contained 10 bases not matched to a gene. CDR3 sequence reads: CASSPLATGAGNTIYF. CDR3 coding DNA: TGCGCCAGCAGCCCTTTAGCGACAGGGGCAGGAAACACCATATATTTT. The variable domain in full, with the rest retrieved from reference TRBV5-1 and TRBJ1-3, is KAGVTQTPRYLIKTRGQQVTLSCSPISGHRSVSWYQQTPGQGLQFLFEYFSETQRNKGNFPGRFSGRQFSNSRSEMNVSTLELGDSALYLCASSPLATGAGNTIYFGEGSWLTVV.

This clone was recorded only once. The gene calls are TRBV27 and TRBJ2-7, with D possibly being TRBD1 (7 bases). This CDR3 is built from 17 residues. Germline V gives CDR1 MNHEY, CDR2 SMNVEV (reference sequence). Trimming pared 7 bases from V and 5 bases from J, leaving 27 bases between. The CDR3 region is CASMYGGGALLRHEQYF. CDR3 DNA: TGTGCCAGCATGTATGGAGGGGGCGCTTTGTTACGCCACGAGCAGTACTTC.

The chain is built from TRBV27 and TRBJ1-2, with D tentatively TRBD1 (6 bases). The germline V gene encodes CDR1 MNHEY and CDR2 SMNVEV (reference sequence). This CDR3 contains 14 residues. The V and J ends lost 3 bases and 8 bases respectively, with 16 bases between them. This CDR3 reads CASSLGHNSYGYTF. The CDR3 coding sequence is TGTGCCAGCAGTTTGGGACACAATAGCTACGGCTACACCTTC.

The rearrangement joins TRBV6-5 to TRBJ1-2; TRBD1 matches 7 bases. Losses at the gene ends were 0 bases for V and 2 bases for J; bases not matched to a gene: 6. The germline V gene encodes CDR1 MNHEY and CDR2 SVGAGI. This CDR3 has 16 amino acids. CDR3 coding DNA: TGTGCCAGCAGTTACTCGTTAGGGACAGACAACTATGGCTACACCTTC. Encoded protein: CASSYSLGTDNYGYTF.

In its sample, this clone was seen a few times. The chain has TRBV15 and TRBJ2-7, with a possible D match to TRBD2 (6 bases). Germline CDR1 is LNHNV and CDR2 is YYDKDF (reference sequence). This CDR3 is 14 amino acids long. Trimming took 0 bases from V and 5 from J, leaving 11 bases between them. The CDR3 DNA reads as TGTGCCACCAGCAGAGAGGAGGGCCTTAACGAGCAGTACTTC. Its translation: CATSREEGLNEQYF.

This chain uses TRBV5-4 with TRBJ2-5, with 14 bases matching TRBD2. Germline V gene sequence: CDR1 SGHNT, CDR2 YYREEE (reference sequence). The CDR3 is 16 amino acids. With 0 bases clipped from V and 3 bases from J, the junction kept 1 base outside the gene matches. CDR3 sequence reads: CASSLGLAGGKETQYF. In DNA, the CDR3 is TGTGCCAGCAGCTTGGGACTAGCGGGGGGGAAAGAGACCCAGTACTTC. The entire variable domain, with the rest obtained from reference TRBV5-4 and TRBJ2-5, is as follows: ETGVTQSPTHLIKTRGQQVTLRCSSQSGHNTVSWYQQALGQGPQFIFQYYREEENGRGNFPPRFSGLQFPNYSSELNVNALELDDSALYLCASSLGLAGGKETQYFGPGTRLLVL.

This clone occurred once. This rearrangement joins TRBV7-2 to TRBJ2-3; 7 nucleotides align to TRBD2. Germline V gene lookup returns CDR1 SGHTA and CDR2 FQGNSA. The length of the CDR3 is 17 residues. The J segment lost 2 bases and the V segment lost 5 bases, leaving 13 bases of the junction unmatched. The CDR3 region has the DNA TGTGCCAGCAGCGCAGACTACCTAGCGGCCCACACAGATACGCAGTATTTT. Its protein is CASSADYLAAHTDTQYF. The full variable domain, rest sourced from reference TRBV7-2 and TRBJ2-3, is GAGVSQSPSNKVTEKGKDVELRCDPISGHTALYWYRQSLGQGLEFLIYFQGNSAPDKSGLPSDRFSAERTGGSVSTLTIQRTQQEDSAVYLCASSADYLAAHTDTQYFGPGTRLTVL.

This chain uses TRBV5-6 with TRBJ1-1, with 10 bases identical to TRBD1. Trimming at V came to 5 bases and at J to 3 bases, leaving 4 bases not matched to a gene. The length of the CDR3 is 14 residues. Germline loops: CDR1 SGHDT, CDR2 YYEEEE. This chain's CDR3 is CASRSGTGDTEAFF. CDR3 DNA: TGTGCCAGCAGAAGCGGGACAGGGGACACTGAAGCTTTCTTT.

This chain links TRBV6-5 with TRBJ1-2; weak D call: TRBD1 (5 bases). The CDR3 has 15 residues. In germline, CDR1 is MNHEY, CDR2 SVGAGI. Deletions cut 2 bases from V and 4 bases from J, with 14 bases between. Written as DNA, the CDR3 is TGTGCCAGCAGTTACCCCGTGGGGCGCGGCTATGGCTACACCTTC. Protein product: CASSYPVGRGYGYTF.

The rearrangement uses TRBV14 and TRBJ2-1; D might be TRBD2 (6 bases). Trimming stripped 0 bases from V and 0 bases from J, with 12 bases between. Per the germline V gene, CDR1 is SGHDN and CDR2 is FVKESK. There are 17 residues in the CDR3. The CDR3: CASSQDSGGYSYNEQFF. CDR3 nucleotides: TGTGCCAGCAGCCAAGATAGCGGAGGATACTCCTACAATGAGCAGTTCTTC.

The chain has TRBV27 and TRBJ2-3; weak D call: TRBD2 (6 bases). Trimming stripped 3 bases from V and 0 bases from J, with 7 bases between. The CDR3 loop spans 14 amino acids. CDR1 is MNHEY, CDR2 SMNVEV, per germline (reference sequence). The CDR3 spells CASSLGGSTDTQYF. The CDR3 coding sequence is TGTGCCAGCAGTTTGGGGGGTAGCACAGATACGCAGTATTTT.

The gene calls are TRBV6-5 and TRBJ1-5, with D unclear. The CDR3 sequence is 15 residues long. Trimming shortened V by 0 bases and J by 1 base, and 7 bases separated the two germline ends. Looked up from germline, CDR1 is MNHEY and CDR2 is SVGAGI. The CDR3 sequence is CASSYSSRSNQPQHF. The CDR3 DNA is TGTGCCAGCAGTTACTCGTCGCGGAGCAATCAGCCCCAGCATTTT.